The 20 T cell receptor beta chains given below trace back to one sample, sequenced in a study of cytomegalovirus exposure and HLA in healthy donors. Profiled with immunoSEQ multiplex PCR; TCRdb holds only in-frame clones, not every one. The data show about 160,000 clones, about nine tenths seen once. The sequenced material came from PBMCs. These receptors were obtained from a woman in her twenties or thirties in good health and CMV-seronegative.

The J gene is TRBJ2-7, the V gene TRBV29-1; 10 bases are a match to TRBD2. Germline CDR1 and CDR2: SQVTM and ANQGSEA. The CDR3 totals 15 residues. V lost 3 bases, J lost 6 bases, and 11 bases stayed unmatched. CDR3 nucleotide sequence: TGCAGCGTTGATGAGGAACTAGCGGGAAAAGTCGAGCAGTACTTC. Translation gives CSVDEELAGKVEQYF.

This clone is a singleton in its sample. CDR3 nucleotide sequence: TGTGCCAGCAGCAGACGGGCTTACAATGAGCAGTTCTTC. Amino acid sequence: CASSRRAYNEQFF. V is TRBV2 and J is TRBJ2-1; no reliable D call. CDR3 length: 13 residues. The ends were cut back, 6 bases at V and 4 bases at J, with 10 bases in the middle. CDR1 is SNHLY and CDR2 is FYNNEI in the germline V gene.

The J gene is TRBJ2-3, the V gene TRBV5-1; D remains ambiguous. Germline lookup yields CDR1 SGHRS and CDR2 YFSETQ. Deletions cut 7 bases from V and 0 bases from J, with 15 bases between. This CDR3 is 15 amino acids long. The DNA of the CDR3 is TGCGCCAGCTGCTCCGGACGGCCTAGCACAGATACGCAGTATTTT. It encodes CASCSGRPSTDTQYF. The full variable domain, completed using reference TRBV5-1 and TRBJ2-3, is KAGVTQTPRYLIKTRGQQVTLSCSPISGHRSVSWYQQTPGQGLQFLFEYFSETQRNKGNFPGRFSGRQFSNSRSEMNVSTLELGDSALYLCASCSGRPSTDTQYFGPGTRLTVL.

This clone was observed once. V is TRBV28 and J is TRBJ2-7; TRBD2 agrees at 7 bases. Germline V gene data show CDR1 as MDHEN and CDR2 as SYDVKM. The CDR3 sequence is 14 residues long. V gave up 3 bases and J gave up 6 bases; unmatched junction bases: 8. The CDR3 sequence is CASSFGGSFPEQYF. Written as DNA, the CDR3 is TGTGCCAGCAGTTTTGGCGGGAGTTTTCCCGAGCAGTACTTC.

The chain links TRBV9 to TRBJ2-7; D uncertain. Germline CDR1 is SGDLS and CDR2 is YYNGEE. The length of the CDR3 is 14 residues. The V and J ends lost 0 bases and 1 base respectively, with 8 bases between them. The CDR3 sequence: CASSVGPRSYEQYF. In nucleotides, the CDR3 is TGTGCCAGCAGCGTAGGTCCTAGGTCCTACGAGCAGTACTTC.

This chain joins TRBV4-3 and TRBJ2-7; possibly TRBD2 for D (6 bases). The germline gives CDR1 LGHNA, CDR2 YSLEER. Trimming cost V 1 base and J 3 bases, with 13 bases left between them. There are 15 residues in the CDR3. This CDR3 is CASSQGAGSHYEQYF. The CDR3 DNA follows: TGCGCCAGCAGCCAAGGTGCGGGGTCCCACTACGAGCAGTACTTC.

This chain uses TRBV5-1 with TRBJ1-4, with TRBD1 matching 7 bases. CDR1 SGHRS and CDR2 YFSETQ come from the germline V gene. V gave up 0 bases and J gave up 1 base; unmatched junction bases: 3. The CDR3 extends over 16 amino acids. CDR3 nucleotide sequence: TGCGCCAGCAGCTTGGCCCCAGGGGGAACTAATGAAAAACTGTTTTTT. This sequence encodes CASSLAPGGTNEKLFF.

The CDR3 protein is CASSLRGETQYF. CDR3 coding DNA: TGTGCCAGCAGTTTAAGGGGAGAGACCCAGTACTTC. The chain is built from TRBV27 and TRBJ2-5, with D perhaps matching TRBD1 (5 bases). The CDR3 spans 12 residues. Germline CDR1 and CDR2: MNHEY and SMNVEV (reference sequence). V gave up 2 bases and J gave up 4 bases, with 5 bases separating them.

The chain has TRBV19 and TRBJ1-6, with TRBD1 matching 8 bases. Germline V gene sequence: CDR1 LNHDA, CDR2 SQIVND (reference sequence). CDR3 length: 14 residues. Trimming removed 5 bases from V and 10 bases from J; junction bases left unmatched: 7. This CDR3 reads CASSPTGAGSPLHF. The CDR3 bases are TGTGCCAGTAGTCCGACAGGGGCTGGATCACCCCTCCACTTT.

This clone was observed a few times. CDR3 loop: CASSPSTGGGDTQYF. DNA for the CDR3: TGCGCCAGCAGCCCCTCCACAGGGGGCGGTGATACGCAGTATTTT. This sequence joins TRBV5-1 and TRBJ2-3, with TRBD1 matching 9 bases. This CDR3 spans 15 amino acids. The junction had 9 bases not matched to a gene; V was cut back by 4 bases and J by 6 bases. The germline gives CDR1 SGHRS, CDR2 YFSETQ.

The chain employs TRBV5-4 and TRBJ1-4, with unresolved D. Per germline, CDR1 SGHNT and CDR2 YYREEE (reference sequence). The CDR3 contains 12 residues. With 2 bases removed from V and 2 bases from J, the gap between germline ends came to 1 base. Here the CDR3 reads CASSFTNEKLFF. DNA for the CDR3: TGTGCCAGCAGCTTTACTAATGAAAAACTGTTTTTT.

The chain has TRBV5-1 and TRBJ2-1, with TRBD2 matching over 8 bases. The germline CDR1 and CDR2 sequences are SGHRS and YFSETQ. J lost 8 bases, V lost 0 bases, and 7 bases had no gene match. The CDR3 totals 15 residues. The CDR3 DNA sequence: TGCGCCAGCAGCTTGGGTATAGCGGGGCTGGATGAGCAGTTCTTC. Translation: CASSLGIAGLDEQFF.

The J gene is TRBJ2-7, the V gene TRBV5-5, with 10 bases fitting TRBD1. J was trimmed by 0 bases and V by 1 base; bases with no gene match: 4. CDR1 and CDR2 (germline): SGHKS, YYEKEE (reference sequence). This CDR3 is built from 16 residues. The CDR3: CASSLPGQGISYEQYF. CDR3 coding DNA: TGTGCCAGCAGCTTGCCGGGACAGGGGATCTCCTACGAGCAGTACTTC. Looking up the rest from reference TRBV5-5 and TRBJ2-7 gives the full variable domain: DAGVTQSPTHLIKTRGQQVTLRCSPISGHKSVSWYQQVLGQGPQFIFQYYEKEERGRGNFPDRFSARQFPNYSSELNVNALLLGDSALYLCASSLPGQGISYEQYFGPGTRLTVT.

V gene TRBV28 combines with J gene TRBJ1-1; no firm D call. The CDR3 is 11 amino acids. Germline-derived CDR1 and CDR2 are MDHEN and SYDVKM. The V and J ends lost 4 bases and 1 base respectively, with 1 base between them. DNA for the CDR3: TGTGCCAGCAGTTCGAACACTGAAGCTTTCTTT. This sequence encodes CASSSNTEAFF.

The CDR3 reads CASSQETGGIYGYTF. The DNA of the CDR3 is TGTGCCAGCAGTCAGGAGACAGGGGGTATCTATGGCTACACCTTC. V gene TRBV6-5 combines with J gene TRBJ1-2; 9 bases align to TRBD1. The V gene's germline CDR1 is MNHEY and CDR2 SVGAGI. V shed 5 bases and J 4 bases; nucleotides not matched to a gene: 8. The CDR3 loop spans 15 amino acids.

The chain joins TRBV5-1 to TRBJ1-1; D ambiguous. This CDR3 comprises 10 residues. V lost 10 bases to trimming and J lost 6 bases, with 10 bases between them. Germline CDR1 and CDR2: SGHRS and YFSETQ. For the CDR3, the DNA is TGCGCCTTTGAGAGTTCTGAAGCTTTCTTT. Translated, it gives CAFESSEAFF.

V is TRBV25-1 and J is TRBJ2-1; 10 nucleotides agree with TRBD2. The CDR3 covers 16 residues. Germline trimming cut 1 base from V and 5 bases from J; bases unmatched to any gene: 5. CDR1 and CDR2 from the germline V gene are MGHDK and SYGVNS. For the CDR3, the DNA is TGTGCCAGCAGTGAATTTGGTACTAGCGGGGACAATGAGCAGTTCTTC. Translation: CASSEFGTSGDNEQFF.

CDR3 loop: CASDGRNAYSNQPQHF. The CDR3 region has the DNA TGTGCCAGCGATGGGCGGAACGCTTATAGCAATCAGCCCCAGCATTTT. The V gene is TRBV14, the J gene TRBJ1-5; D is uncertain. Germline assignment: CDR1 SGHDN and CDR2 FVKESK. Between the trimmed V and J ends, which lost 8 bases and 0 bases, there was a span of 17 bases. The CDR3 spans 16 residues.

As DNA, the CDR3 is TGTGCCAGCAGAGGAAGACAGGGCAAAAAAGAGACCCAGTACTTC. Protein product: CASRGRQGKKETQYF. The chain links TRBV2 to TRBJ2-5, with 7 bases matching TRBD1. Trimming took 6 bases from V and 3 from J; bases not matched to a gene: 10. CDR1 and CDR2 from the germline V gene are SNHLY and FYNNEI. CDR3 length: 15 amino acids.

This sequence joins TRBV29-1 and TRBJ1-1; D not resolved. The CDR3 runs to 10 residues. V lost 0 bases and J 14 bases, leaving 10 bases between the germline ends. Germline CDR1 is SQVTM and CDR2 is ANQGSEA. CDR3 in amino acids: CSVEEQLGFF. The CDR3 coding sequence is TGCAGCGTTGAAGAGCAGCTAGGCTTCTTT. The entire variable domain, with the rest obtained from reference TRBV29-1 and TRBJ1-1, is as follows: SAVISQKPSRDICQRGTSLTIQCQVDSQVTMMFWYRQQPGQSLTLIATANQGSEATYESGFVIDKFPISRPNLTFSTLTVSNMSPEDSSIYLCSVEEQLGFFGQGTRLTVV.